This T cell receptor beta chain is from a study of shared clonotypes between healthy human individuals. Trimming cost V 3 bases and J 5 bases; bases outside gene matches: 1. The CDR3 extends over 12 amino acids. CDR1 and CDR2 from the germline V gene are MNHNY and SVGAGI (reference sequence). TCRdb keeps only in-frame clones here, not all; method: immunoSEQ multiplex PCR. In the table there are about 960,000 clones, roughly 72% of which are singletons. Those who donated, Caucasian adults without exception, all lived in Nashville, Tennessee. The chain combines TRBV6-6 with TRBJ2-7; 7 bases are a match to TRBD2. The receptor was derived from a man younger than 35 in good health. Sequencing used memory CD4+ T cells sorted from blood. As for subset: CD45RA-negative fraction. The CDR3 region is CASSYSGHEQYF. The CDR3 DNA reads as TGTGCCAGCAGTTATAGCGGGCACGAGCAGTACTTC.